The entry that follows covers one TCR beta chain sequence. This sample was taken from a study of control samples from healthy donors and cancer patients. Germline CDR1 and CDR2: GTSNPN and SVGIG (reference sequence). The CDR3 is 12 amino acids. Trimming left V 4 bases short and J 5 bases short, with 8 bases between. Using immunoSEQ multiplex PCR, the repertoire was profiled, and TCRdb retains in-frame clones only, with some absent. The sample has 40,000 to 50,000 clones, 93% seen once. This rearrangement joins TRBV30 to TRBJ2-2, with no clear D. Material for sequencing was PBMCs. The sequence was obtained from a woman aged 45-65 years with head and neck cancer. In DNA form, the CDR3 reads TGTGCCTGGAACCTACGGACCGGGGAGCTGTTTTTT. Translated, it gives CAWNLRTGELFF.